The rows below give T cell receptor beta chains drawn from one sample of a study of blood T cells in healthy people across ages. TCRdb used MiXCR to reprocess the 5' RACE reads, holding one entry per CDR3 protein. The top ten clones hold less than 15% of a sample with about 1.1 million distinct CDR3 sequences, around two fifths of them seen once. The sequenced sample was blood. These receptors originate from a man between 18 and 29 years old in good health. Each CDR3 is given without its conserved first and last residue. A D gene is named only where the DNA matches it firmly.

j_gene: TRBJ1-2
v_gene: TRBV12-3/TRBV12-4
d_gene: TRBD1
CDR3aa: ASSLETGEGYT

j_gene: TRBJ2-5
v_gene: TRBV6-5
d_gene: TRBD1
CDR3aa: ASSYSHKGTGFQETQY

j_gene: TRBJ1-2
v_gene: TRBV5-1
d_gene: NA
CDR3aa: ASSLGPLTAVYGYT

j_gene: TRBJ2-3
v_gene: TRBV5-1
d_gene: TRBD1
CDR3aa: ASSLEGQVSTDTQY

j_gene: TRBJ1-5
v_gene: TRBV20-1
d_gene: TRBD1
CDR3aa: GAKGQGHSNQPQN

j_gene: TRBJ1-2
v_gene: TRBV20-1
d_gene: NA
CDR3aa: SARDPGTNGYT

j_gene: TRBJ1-2
v_gene: TRBV12-3/TRBV12-4
d_gene: NA
CDR3aa: ASSDGRNNYGYT

j_gene: TRBJ1-1
v_gene: TRBV29-1
d_gene: NA
CDR3aa: SVEKWGWGTEAF

j_gene: TRBJ2-1
v_gene: TRBV20-1
d_gene: TRBD1
CDR3aa: SARAGQGYNEQF

j_gene: TRBJ1-1
v_gene: TRBV4-2
d_gene: TRBD1
CDR3aa: ASSQDAPTGGEAF

j_gene: TRBJ1-2
v_gene: TRBV29-1
d_gene: NA
CDR3aa: SVEDYTGGTDHGYT

j_gene: TRBJ1-2
v_gene: TRBV20-1
d_gene: NA
CDR3aa: STRGVGGYGYT

j_gene: TRBJ1-2
v_gene: TRBV4-2
d_gene: NA
CDR3aa: ASSQALAGIYGYT

j_gene: NA
v_gene: TRBV6-5
d_gene: NA
CDR3aa: ASSSTGNYYEQY

j_gene: TRBJ2-3
v_gene: TRBV4-3
d_gene: NA
CDR3aa: ASSQERTWAGTDTQY

j_gene: TRBJ1-6
v_gene: TRBV11-2
d_gene: TRBD1
CDR3aa: ASSPAGTGNPPLH

j_gene: TRBJ1-5
v_gene: TRBV6-5
d_gene: NA
CDR3aa: ASARDINQPQH

j_gene: TRBJ2-3
v_gene: TRBV10-3
d_gene: NA
CDR3aa: AISEPTNPGPAVPDTQY

j_gene: TRBJ1-1
v_gene: TRBV7-9
d_gene: TRBD1
CDR3aa: ASSLSQGLPGNTEAF

j_gene: TRBJ1-2
v_gene: TRBV3-1
d_gene: NA
CDR3aa: ASSPRQDYGYT

j_gene: TRBJ2-2
v_gene: TRBV29-1
d_gene: TRBD1
CDR3aa: SVAPQGAGTGELF

j_gene: TRBJ2-2
v_gene: TRBV4-3
d_gene: NA
CDR3aa: ASSQDLIPGELF

j_gene: TRBJ2-2
v_gene: TRBV4-3
d_gene: NA
CDR3aa: VSSQDLPPGTGELF

j_gene: TRBJ2-1
v_gene: TRBV7-2
d_gene: NA
CDR3aa: ASSLAGEGEQF

j_gene: TRBJ2-7
v_gene: TRBV6-2/TRBV6-3
d_gene: NA
CDR3aa: ASSKSGSSNEQY

j_gene: TRBJ2-1
v_gene: TRBV12-3/TRBV12-4
d_gene: NA
CDR3aa: ASSLDSRETQF

j_gene: TRBJ1-4
v_gene: TRBV12-3/TRBV12-4
d_gene: NA
CDR3aa: ASSRTDLNEKLF

j_gene: TRBJ2-1
v_gene: TRBV27
d_gene: TRBD1
CDR3aa: ASSSTQRQGTYNEQF

j_gene: TRBJ2-1
v_gene: TRBV7-9
d_gene: TRBD1
CDR3aa: ASSSPLDRGNNEQF